This TCR beta chain was recovered during a study of beta chain features in type 1 diabetes. Investigators reverse transcribed all isolated RNA, so they sequenced expressed TCRB transcripts. Assay: immunoSEQ multiplex PCR; the TCRdb copy retains only in-frame clones and omits some. The sample yields about 340,000 clones, 9.3% seen once. There are a few counts of this clone. Its antigen remains unknown. The study's findings and limits: Among patients with Type 1 diabetes, TCRB CDR3s were moderately but significantly shorter in every one of the four CD4+ subsets.

The sequence came from a man aged 30-40 years with type 1 diabetes. The specimen sequenced was central memory CD4+ T cells from blood.

The CDR3: CASTLGQAPYEQYF. In nucleotides, the CDR3 is TGTGCCAGCACCTTAGGACAGGCCCCCTACGAGCAGTACTTC. V and J are TRBV28 and TRBJ2-7; 7 bases are shared with TRBD1. This CDR3 has 14 amino acids. CDR1 is MDHEN and CDR2 is SYDVKM in the germline V gene. V was pared by 7 bases and J by 2 bases, with 8 bases of the junction left unmatched.